A selection of T cell receptor beta chains follows, all from one sample in a study of blood T cells in healthy people across ages. In TCRdb, the 5' RACE reads were re-called with MiXCR into one record per CDR3 protein. The sample consists of 850,000 to 950,000 distinct CDR3 sequences, around 26% of them appearing once. The sequenced sample consisted of blood. The receptors come from a woman older than 75 in good health. Each CDR3 is given with its conserved first and last residue. A D gene is named only where the DNA matches it firmly. Part of the rows lack a size; the others show once, few, many or a class for expanded clones.

clone size	V gene	D gene	J gene	CDR3 DNA	CDR3 protein
-	TRBV7-2	-	TRBJ2-1	TGTGCCAGCAGCATTTTAGAGTACAATGAGCAGTTCTTC	CASSILEYNEQFF
many	TRBV7-2	-	TRBJ2-6	TGTGCCAGCAGCTTAGGGGGATTGGGGGCGACTGGGGCCAACGTCCTGACTTTC	CASSLGGLGATGANVLTF
-	TRBV18	-	TRBJ1-2	TGTGCCAGCTCACCACCGTTGGTCAGAGCTAACTATGGCTACACCTTC	CASSPPLVRANYGYTF
many	TRBV12-3/TRBV12-4	TRBD2	TRBJ2-3	TGTGCCAGCAGTTTAGCGCTCGTGACTAGCGGGGGGGCCGCAGATACGCAGTATTTT	CASSLALVTSGGAADTQYF
-	TRBV18	TRBD1	TRBJ2-7	TGTGCCAGCTCACGTCGGACAGGGGCGCGCGAGCAGTACTTC	CASSRRTGAREQYF
many	TRBV4-3	-	TRBJ2-6	TGCGCCAGCAGCCAAGAAGTAACGGCGGGGGCCAACGTCCTGACTTTC	CASSQEVTAGANVLTF
-	TRBV24-1	-	TRBJ2-3	TGTGCCACCAGTGATGGCGGCACAGATACGCAGTATTTT	CATSDGGTDTQYF
few	TRBV20-1	-	TRBJ1-2	TGCAGTGCTAGAGTGGGGGGCGGGGATGGCTACACCTTC	CSARVGGGDGYTF
-	TRBV21-1	-	TRBJ2-1	TGTGCCAGCAGCCTACATGGGGATTTACGGGAGTCCTACAATGAGCAGTTCTTC	CASSLHGDLRESYNEQFF
-	TRBV29-1	TRBD1	TRBJ2-7	TGCAGCGTTGGACAGGGGACCTACGAGCAGTACTTC	CSVGQGTYEQYF